This record concerns one T cell receptor (beta chain) sequence. The target of this receptor is not known. Base qualities are not recorded, but no much larger clone differs from it by a single base. This specimen belongs to a study of blood T cell repertoires in COVID-19 (dated by TCRdb to about 2020). About the investigation overall: Samples from collaborators originated in the United States, Italy and Spain and spanned both the acute and convalescent phases of COVID-19. The samples were drawn from two sources: the first 160 participants of the ongoing ImmuneRACE study, and 1,000 to 1,500 subjects contributed by 6 global collaborators. The prospective study material was composed of cDNA or gDNA derived from T cells, B-cell-depleted T cells, or PBMCs. A freely available public database, intended as a resource for researchers studying the immune response to SARS-CoV-2, is where the repertoires were released. Subjects who had been exposed to COVID-19, were actively infected with it, or had recovered from it provided the deeply sampled blood TCRbeta repertoires that made up the dataset. A de-identified subject ID, COVID-19 status, age in years and sex were almost always included in the sample metadata. Where available, HLA class I and class II types were taken from metadata supplied by the sample provider and were not determined by assay-based typing.

Enrolling through a virtual design, the prospective study's participants ranged in age from about 18 to 89 years and lived across about two dozen United States geographic areas. In the prospective study, cohorts were assigned on the basis of participant-reported clinical history obtained from a screening survey and a study questionnaire. ImmuneRACE Cohort 3 recovered participants were defined by two consecutive negative NP/OP PCR tests, healthcare professional clearance, or symptom resolution. In the prospective study, whole blood, serum and a nasopharyngeal or oropharyngeal swab were collected from each participant by mobile phlebotomists. Prospective study participants could optionally give additional blood draws and questionnaires over an approximately 2-month period. Blood samples from the prospective study were shipped frozen or at room temperature prior to DNA extraction. Including the terminal cysteine and phenylalanine, the CDR3 comprises 14 residues. This entry keeps only the CDR3 DNA: 42 bases, framed from base 1. Clipping removes 6 bases from V and 1 base from J, with 4 as the unmatched junction base count. The germline V gene yields SNHLY for CDR1 and FYNNEI for CDR2.

The immunoSEQ Assay, a bias-controlled multiplex PCR, was used to amplify TCRbeta CDR3 regions from genomic DNA. The original methods were these. The number of nucleated cells in each sample was estimated from the amplification of reference gene primers within the assay. To quantify the absolute abundance of each unique TCRbeta CDR3 rearrangement, sequence reads were collapsed and filtered. For each sample, productive Simpson clonality was calculated by taking the square root of Simpson's diversity index across productive rearrangements. TCRdb re-hosts the immuneACCESS table, in-frame sequences only. Its copies lack some clones; in the studies checked, an unresolved V gene accounts for under half of them, and the cause for the rest is not known. V and J calls and clone size come straight from that table; D and trimming were deduced from the DNA. This sample holds tens of thousands of clones; 88% were observed only once. The ten largest clones add up to roughly a tenth of the sample.

Broad study findings and their caveats: The quantity of clinical and demographic metadata differed by source and by participant and was supplied without curation.

The sequenced material came from PBMCs or T cells enriched from blood (not recorded which). Rearrangement joined TRBV2 to TRBJ1-2; a stretch of 8 junction bases matches TRBD1. This sequence originates from a woman aged 40 to 55 who had recovered from COVID-19. The DNA is TGTGCCAGCAGGGGCGACAGGGGTAACTATGGCTACACCTTC. Translated, this is CASRGDRGNYGYTF.